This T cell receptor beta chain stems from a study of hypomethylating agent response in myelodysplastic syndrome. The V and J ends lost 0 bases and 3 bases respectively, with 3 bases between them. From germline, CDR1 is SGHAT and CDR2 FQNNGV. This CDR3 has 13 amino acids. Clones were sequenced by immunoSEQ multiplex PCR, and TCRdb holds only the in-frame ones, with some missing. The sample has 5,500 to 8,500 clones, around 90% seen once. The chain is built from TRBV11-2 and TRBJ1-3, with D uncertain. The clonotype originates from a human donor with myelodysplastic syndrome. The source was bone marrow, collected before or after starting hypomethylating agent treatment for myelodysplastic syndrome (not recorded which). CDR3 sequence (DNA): TGTGCCAGCAGCTTAGACAGTGGAAACACCATATATTTT. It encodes CASSLDSGNTIYF.